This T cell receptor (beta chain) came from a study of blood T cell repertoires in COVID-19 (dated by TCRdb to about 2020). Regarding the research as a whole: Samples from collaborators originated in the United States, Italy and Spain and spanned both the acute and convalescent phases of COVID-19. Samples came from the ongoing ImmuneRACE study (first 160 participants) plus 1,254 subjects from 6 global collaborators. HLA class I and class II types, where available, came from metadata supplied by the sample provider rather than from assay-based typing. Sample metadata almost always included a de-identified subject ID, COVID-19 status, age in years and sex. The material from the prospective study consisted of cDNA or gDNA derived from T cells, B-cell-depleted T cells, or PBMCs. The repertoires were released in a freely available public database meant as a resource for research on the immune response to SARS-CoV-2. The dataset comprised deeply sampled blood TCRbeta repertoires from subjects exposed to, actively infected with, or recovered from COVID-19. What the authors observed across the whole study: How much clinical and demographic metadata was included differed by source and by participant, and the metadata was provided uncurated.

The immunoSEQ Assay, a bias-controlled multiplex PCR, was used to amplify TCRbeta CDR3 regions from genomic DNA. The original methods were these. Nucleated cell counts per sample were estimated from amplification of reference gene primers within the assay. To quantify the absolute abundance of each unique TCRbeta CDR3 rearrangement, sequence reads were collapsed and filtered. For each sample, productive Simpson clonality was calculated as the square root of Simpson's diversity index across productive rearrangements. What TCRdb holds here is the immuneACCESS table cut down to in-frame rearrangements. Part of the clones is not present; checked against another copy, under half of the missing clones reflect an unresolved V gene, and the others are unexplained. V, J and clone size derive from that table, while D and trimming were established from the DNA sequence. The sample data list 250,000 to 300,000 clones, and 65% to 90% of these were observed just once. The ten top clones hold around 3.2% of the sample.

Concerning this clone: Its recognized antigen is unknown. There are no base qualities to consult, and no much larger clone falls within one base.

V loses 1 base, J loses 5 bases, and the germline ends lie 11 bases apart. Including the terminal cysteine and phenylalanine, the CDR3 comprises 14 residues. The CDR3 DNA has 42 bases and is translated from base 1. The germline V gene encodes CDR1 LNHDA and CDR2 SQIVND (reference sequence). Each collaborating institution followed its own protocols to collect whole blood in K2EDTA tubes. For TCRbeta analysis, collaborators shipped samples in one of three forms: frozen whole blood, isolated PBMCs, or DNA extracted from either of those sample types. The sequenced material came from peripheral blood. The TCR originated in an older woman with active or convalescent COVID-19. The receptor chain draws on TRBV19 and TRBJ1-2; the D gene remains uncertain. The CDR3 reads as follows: CASSIGPGWYGYTF. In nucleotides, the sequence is TGTGCCAGTAGTATAGGACCGGGTTGGTATGGCTACACCTTC.